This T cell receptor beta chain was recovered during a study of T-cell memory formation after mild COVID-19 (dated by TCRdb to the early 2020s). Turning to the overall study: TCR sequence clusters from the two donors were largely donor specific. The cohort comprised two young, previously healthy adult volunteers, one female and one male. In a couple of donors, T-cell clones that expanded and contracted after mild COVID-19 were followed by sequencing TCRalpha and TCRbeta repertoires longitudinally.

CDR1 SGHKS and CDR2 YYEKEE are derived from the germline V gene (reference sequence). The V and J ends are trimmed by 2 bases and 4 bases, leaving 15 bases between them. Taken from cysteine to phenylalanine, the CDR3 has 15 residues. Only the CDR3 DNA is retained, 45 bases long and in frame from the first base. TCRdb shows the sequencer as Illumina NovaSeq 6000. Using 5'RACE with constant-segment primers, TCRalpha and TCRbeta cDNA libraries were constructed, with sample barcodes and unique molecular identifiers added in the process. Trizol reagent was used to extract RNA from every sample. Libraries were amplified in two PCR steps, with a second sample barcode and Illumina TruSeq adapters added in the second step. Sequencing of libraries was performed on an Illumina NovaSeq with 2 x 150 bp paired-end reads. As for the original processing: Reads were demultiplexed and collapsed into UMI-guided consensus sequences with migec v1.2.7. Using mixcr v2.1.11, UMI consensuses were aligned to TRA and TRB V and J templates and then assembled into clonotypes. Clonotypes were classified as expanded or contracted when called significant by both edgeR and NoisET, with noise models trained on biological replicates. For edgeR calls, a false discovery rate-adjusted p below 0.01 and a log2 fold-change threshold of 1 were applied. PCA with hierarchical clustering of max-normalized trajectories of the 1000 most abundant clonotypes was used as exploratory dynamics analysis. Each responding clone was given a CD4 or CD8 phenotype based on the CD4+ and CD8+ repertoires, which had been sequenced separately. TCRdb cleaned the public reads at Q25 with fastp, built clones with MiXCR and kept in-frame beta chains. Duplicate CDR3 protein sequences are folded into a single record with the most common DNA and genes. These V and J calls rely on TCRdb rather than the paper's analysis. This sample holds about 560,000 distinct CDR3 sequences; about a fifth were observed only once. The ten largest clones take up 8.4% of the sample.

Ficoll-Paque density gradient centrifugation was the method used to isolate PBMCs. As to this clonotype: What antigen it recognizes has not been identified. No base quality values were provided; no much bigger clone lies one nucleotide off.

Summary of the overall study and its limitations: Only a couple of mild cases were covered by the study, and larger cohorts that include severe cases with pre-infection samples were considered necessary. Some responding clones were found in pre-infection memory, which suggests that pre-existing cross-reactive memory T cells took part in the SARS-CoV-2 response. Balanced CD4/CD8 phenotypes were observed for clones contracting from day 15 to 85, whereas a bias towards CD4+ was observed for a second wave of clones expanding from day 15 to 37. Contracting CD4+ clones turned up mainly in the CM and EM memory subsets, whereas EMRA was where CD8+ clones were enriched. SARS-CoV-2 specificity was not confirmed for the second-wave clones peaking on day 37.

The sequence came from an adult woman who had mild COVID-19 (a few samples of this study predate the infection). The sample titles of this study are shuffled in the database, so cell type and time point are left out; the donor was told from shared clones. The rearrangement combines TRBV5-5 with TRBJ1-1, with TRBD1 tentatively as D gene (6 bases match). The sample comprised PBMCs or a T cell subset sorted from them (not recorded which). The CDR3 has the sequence CASSLLGRGGTEAFF. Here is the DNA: TGTGCCAGCAGCTTATTGGGCAGGGGAGGCACTGAAGCTTTCTTT.